Shown below are 27 T cell receptor beta chains from a single sample sequenced in a study of T cells after yellow fever vaccination. TCRdb analysed the 5' RACE reads with MiXCR anew, one entry per CDR3 protein. The data show approximately 300,000 distinct CDR3 sequences, approximately 12% seen once. This sample comprised CD4+ T cells sorted from PBMCs, obtained 45 days after the yellow fever booster vaccination. Receptors were obtained from a man aged 18 to 29 who received the YFV17D yellow fever vaccine.

The CDR3 DNA is TGCGCCAGCAGCCCTGGACAGGTTGCAACTAATGAAAAACTGTTTTTT. Its translation: CASSPGQVATNEKLFF. The chain recombines TRBV5-1 with TRBJ1-4; 7 bases are shared with TRBD1. The CDR3 extends over 16 amino acids. The trim removed 4 bases at V and 0 bases at J, leaving 6 bases unmatched. The germline CDR1 and CDR2 sequences are SGHRS and YFSETQ.

The rearrangement links TRBV4-2 to TRBJ2-1; 9 nucleotides agree with TRBD1. The V gene end was trimmed by 4 bases and the J gene end by 6 bases; junction bases not matched to a gene: 7. CDR1 LGHNA and CDR2 YNFKEQ come from the germline V gene. The CDR3 has 15 residues. The CDR3: CASSPGQGTFNEQFF. In DNA form, the CDR3 reads TGTGCCAGCAGCCCTGGACAGGGGACCTTCAATGAGCAGTTCTTC.

This clonotype was found a few times. The chain has TRBV6-5 and TRBJ1-6; 7 bases match TRBD1. Germline V gene data show CDR1 as MNHEY and CDR2 as SVGAGI. With 0 bases clipped from V and 7 bases from J, the junction kept 6 bases outside the gene matches. The CDR3 totals 16 residues. The CDR3 DNA sequence: TGTGCCAGCAGTTACTCAGGGGGCCTAGGGAATTCACCCCTCCACTTT. Protein: CASSYSGGLGNSPLHF.

This clonotype was seen a handful of times. V gene TRBV7-9 combines with J gene TRBJ2-7; perhaps TRBD2 as D (5 bases). The V and J ends lost 5 bases and 7 bases respectively, with 18 bases between them. Germline values: CDR1 SEHNR, CDR2 FQNEAQ (reference sequence). The CDR3 loop spans 14 amino acids. This CDR3 is CASSIGLGTGEQYV. The CDR3 DNA sequence: TGTGCCAGCAGCATCGGACTCGGAACTGGGGAGCAGTACGTC.

This rearrangement joins TRBV5-1 to TRBJ2-3, with 14 bases matching TRBD2. The V and J ends lost 4 bases and 3 bases, in that order; junction bases with no gene match: 4. CDR1 and CDR2 (germline): SGHRS, YFSETQ. The CDR3 is 16 amino acids. This CDR3 reads CASSAGLAGGTDTQYF. The CDR3 coding sequence is TGCGCCAGCAGCGCCGGACTAGCGGGGGGAACAGATACGCAGTATTTT.

The chain links TRBV15 to TRBJ1-2; D may be TRBD1 (5 bases). Germline V gene lookup returns CDR1 LNHNV and CDR2 YYDKDF (reference sequence). Trimming stripped 0 bases from V and 8 bases from J, with 7 bases between. The CDR3 spans 12 residues. CDR3 coding DNA: TGTGCCACCAGCAGAGATCCAGGGGGCTACACCTTC. It translates to CATSRDPGGYTF.

The chain combines TRBV3-1 with TRBJ2-7, with 8 bases matching TRBD2. The CDR3 is 15 residues long. V shed 10 bases and J 0 bases; nucleotides not matched to a gene: 11. The germline CDR1 and CDR2 sequences are LGHDT and YNNKEL (reference sequence). This CDR3 reads CATELLAALSYEQYV. CDR3 nucleotides: TGTGCCACCGAATTACTAGCGGCGCTCTCCTACGAGCAGTACGTC.

In its sample, this clonotype was seen many times. The rearrangement uses TRBV28 and TRBJ2-7, with D perhaps matching TRBD1 (6 bases). CDR1 and CDR2 from the germline V gene are MDHEN and SYDVKM. The CDR3 extends over 12 amino acids. Trimming took off 3 bases at V and 7 bases at J, with 10 bases between the two ends. The CDR3 nucleotides read TGTGCCAGCAGTTTGGGACAACGGGAGCAGTACGTC. Translated, it gives CASSLGQREQYV.

In its sample, this clonotype was seen a few times. The genes are TRBV6-2 or TRBV6-3 and TRBJ2-1; 11 bases line up with TRBD2. The CDR3 is 17 amino acids. Germline-derived CDR1 and CDR2 are MNHEY and SVGEGT. With V trimmed by 2 bases and J by 10 bases, 13 bases remained unmatched. Here the CDR3 DNA reads TGTGCCAGCAGTTACACGCCCGGGACTAGCGGACAACACGAGCAGTTCTTC. Its protein product is CASSYTPGTSGQHEQFF.

This clonotype appeared a few times. The chain is built from TRBV18 and TRBJ1-1; D not resolved. Trimming pared 0 bases from V and 1 base from J, leaving 9 bases between. CDR3 length: 15 residues. Germline loops: CDR1 KGHSH, CDR2 LQKENI. The CDR3 DNA reads as TGTGCCAGCTCACCACCGTTCGGTCAGAACACTGAAGCTTTCTTT. It translates to CASSPPFGQNTEAFF.

This clonotype was detected a few times. V is TRBV6-5 and J is TRBJ2-2; D gene ambiguous. The germline gives CDR1 MNHEY, CDR2 SVGAGI. The V end was cut by 6 bases, the J end by 4 bases, with 12 bases between. The CDR3 loop spans 14 amino acids. Here the CDR3 DNA reads TGTGCCAGCAGAGTAGGGTCGAGCACCGGGGAGCTGTTTTTT. Translation: CASRVGSSTGELFF.

The J gene is TRBJ2-5, the V gene TRBV10-3; the D gene could be TRBD1 or TRBD2 (6 bases each). CDR1 and CDR2 (germline): ENHRY, SYGVKD. The length of the CDR3 is 13 residues. V was cut by 4 bases and J by 1 base, with 7 bases left in between. CDR3 sequence reads: CAISGGAQETQYF. CDR3 sequence (DNA): TGTGCCATCAGTGGGGGGGCCCAAGAGACCCAGTACTTC.

This clonotype was observed a few times. This chain joins TRBV18 and TRBJ2-7; D is undetermined. This CDR3 comprises 13 residues. The V gene lost 3 bases and the J gene lost 5 bases, with 11 bases spanning the gap. Germline V gene lookup returns CDR1 KGHSH and CDR2 LQKENI. The CDR3 sequence is CASSPLWENEQYF. CDR3 bases: TGTGCCAGCTCACCTCTCTGGGAAAACGAGCAGTACTTC.

V usage is TRBV7-2 and J usage is TRBJ2-3; no reliable D call. V lost 4 bases and J 3 bases, leaving 20 bases between the germline ends. The CDR3 has 17 amino acids. Germline V lookup: CDR1 SGHTA, CDR2 FQGNSA. Here the CDR3 reads CASSSVVAPFFTDTQYF. The CDR3, as DNA: TGTGCCAGCAGCTCTGTGGTGGCGCCCTTTTTTACAGATACGCAGTATTTT.

This chain connects TRBV7-6 to TRBJ1-4; no definite D call. This CDR3 has 14 residues. The V gene's germline CDR1 is SGHVS and CDR2 FNYEAQ. V gave up 5 bases and J gave up 8 bases, with 15 bases separating them. This CDR3 is CASSVRGLGEKLFF. The CDR3 nucleotides are TGTGCCAGCAGCGTTCGCGGACTAGGGGAAAAACTGTTTTTT.

A few counts support this clonotype. The chain joins TRBV6-5 to TRBJ1-6, with 7 bases fitting TRBD1. The CDR3 extends over 15 amino acids. Germline CDR1 MNHEY, CDR2 SVGAGI. The V and J ends lost 4 bases and 7 bases, in that order; junction bases with no gene match: 7. The CDR3 DNA follows: TGTGCCAGCAGTTTTGGGGGACAGATCAATTCACCCCTCCACTTT. This translates into CASSFGGQINSPLHF.

This chain connects TRBV7-8 to TRBJ1-1; TRBD1 is a possible D gene (5 bases). Trimming took 2 bases from V and 2 from J, leaving 12 bases between them. Germline V gene lookup returns CDR1 SGHVS and CDR2 FQNEAQ. The CDR3 runs 15 residues. CDR3 bases: TGTGCCAGCAGCTTACTTGGGGACCCTAACACTGAAGCTTTCTTT. This encodes CASSLLGDPNTEAFF.

This clonotype was seen more than once but under ten times. This chain uses TRBV5-1 with TRBJ1-4; the D gene is possibly TRBD1 (6 bases). CDR1 SGHRS and CDR2 YFSETQ come from the germline V gene. V was shortened by 3 bases and J by 0 bases, with 21 bases between the two germline ends. The CDR3 has 19 residues. The CDR3 region is CASSSRLQGLFATNEKLFF. CDR3 DNA: TGCGCCAGCAGCTCACGACTCCAGGGGTTATTTGCAACTAATGAAAAACTGTTTTTT.

This clonotype occurred a few times. The chain is built from TRBV7-7 and TRBJ2-2, with TRBD2 matching over 9 bases. The J segment lost 4 bases and the V segment lost 2 bases, leaving 5 bases of the junction unmatched. Germline V gene lookup returns CDR1 SSHAT and CDR2 FNYEAQ (reference sequence). This CDR3 spans 16 amino acids. CDR3 sequence reads: CASSLIAGDITGELFF. CDR3 bases: TGTGCCAGCAGCTTAATAGCGGGGGATATCACCGGGGAGCTGTTTTTT.

The CDR3 bases are TGTGCCAGTAGGAGGCAGTATAGCAATCAGCCCCAGCATTTT. Translation gives CASRRQYSNQPQHF. The V call is TRBV19, the J call TRBJ1-5; D is undetermined. Trimming pared 6 bases from V and 0 bases from J, leaving 9 bases between. Germline CDR1 reads LNHDA; CDR2 reads SQIVND (reference sequence). This CDR3 spans 14 amino acids.

The chain recombines TRBV18 with TRBJ1-4; unclear D gene. Germline V gives CDR1 KGHSH, CDR2 LQKENI. V lost 5 bases to trimming and J lost 7 bases, with 11 bases between them. There are 13 residues in the CDR3. As DNA, the CDR3 is TGTGCCAGCTCATCAAGCCCGGGTGAAAAACTGTTTTTT. It is translated as CASSSSPGEKLFF. Full variable domain (rest looked up from reference TRBV18 and TRBJ1-4): NAGVMQNPRHLVRRRGQEARLRCSPMKGHSHVYWYRQLPEEGLKFMVYLQKENIIDESGMPKERFSAEFPKEGPSILRIQQVVRGDSAAYFCASSSSPGEKLFFGSGTQLSVL.

The chain has TRBV30 and TRBJ1-1, with 7 bases matching TRBD1. This CDR3 region has 12 residues. Trimming at V came to 5 bases and at J to 0 bases, leaving 0 bases not matched to a gene. Germline loops: CDR1 GTSNPN, CDR2 SVGIG (reference sequence). The CDR3 DNA reads TGTGCCTGGGACAGGGTGAACACTGAAGCTTTCTTT. This encodes CAWDRVNTEAFF.

In this sample, this clonotype turned up a few times. V and J are TRBV6-5 and TRBJ2-1, with 7 bases matching TRBD2. Per germline, CDR1 MNHEY and CDR2 SVGAGI. The CDR3 contains 16 residues. The trim removed 2 bases at V and 2 bases at J, leaving 6 bases unmatched. CDR3 DNA sequence: TGTGCCAGCAGTTACGCTAGCGGAGGGACCTACAATGAGCAGTTCTTC. The encoded protein is CASSYASGGTYNEQFF.

The V call is TRBV5-1, the J call TRBJ2-5; no clear D. V was shortened by 0 bases and J by 4 bases, with 10 bases between the two germline ends. Looked up from germline, CDR1 is SGHRS and CDR2 is YFSETQ. CDR3 size: 14 residues. The CDR3 region is CASSLAGQRETQYF. The CDR3 coding sequence is TGCGCCAGCAGCTTGGCCGGGCAGAGAGAGACCCAGTACTTC.

The CDR3 protein is CASSQSPYGQGVGEQYF. CDR3 in DNA: TGCGCCAGCAGCCAAAGCCCATACGGACAGGGGGTCGGCGAGCAGTACTTC. The chain joins TRBV4-1 to TRBJ2-7; 10 nucleotides agree with TRBD1. The J segment lost 6 bases and the V segment lost 2 bases, leaving 13 bases of the junction unmatched. Germline assignment: CDR1 MGHRA and CDR2 YSYEKL. The CDR3 sequence is 17 residues long.

The chain recombines TRBV6-2 or TRBV6-3 with TRBJ2-1; no clear D. Germline values: CDR1 MNHEY, CDR2 SVGEGT. The V gene lost 2 bases and the J gene lost 8 bases, with 7 bases spanning the gap. The CDR3 totals 12 residues. CDR3 sequence (DNA): TGTGCCAGCAGTTACCCTCCCGATGAGCAGTTCTTC. It encodes CASSYPPDEQFF.

The V and J genes are TRBV11-2 and TRBJ2-3; a possible D gene is TRBD2 (6 bases). The V gene lost 0 bases and the J gene lost 4 bases, with 11 bases spanning the gap. This CDR3 has 15 residues. CDR1 is SGHAT and CDR2 is FQNNGV in the germline V gene. Here the CDR3 DNA reads TGTGCCAGCAGCTTAGACCCCGGGAGTCCAGATACGCAGTATTTT. Translated, it gives CASSLDPGSPDTQYF.